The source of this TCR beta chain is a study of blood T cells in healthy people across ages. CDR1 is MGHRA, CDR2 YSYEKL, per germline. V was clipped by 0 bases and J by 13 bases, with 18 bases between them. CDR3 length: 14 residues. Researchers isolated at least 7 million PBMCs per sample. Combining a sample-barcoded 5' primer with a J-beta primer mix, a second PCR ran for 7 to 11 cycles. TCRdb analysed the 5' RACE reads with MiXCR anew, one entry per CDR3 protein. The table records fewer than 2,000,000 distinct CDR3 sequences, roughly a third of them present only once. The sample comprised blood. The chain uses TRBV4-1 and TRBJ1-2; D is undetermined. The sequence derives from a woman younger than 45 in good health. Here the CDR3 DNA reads TGCGCCAGCAGCCAAGAGCCAGCCCCTCACGGAAGCACCTTC. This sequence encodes CASSQEPAPHGSTF.